This is a list of T cell receptor beta chains from one sample in a study of read filtering for tumor transcriptome and immune sequencing. Each CDR3 protein is one row after TCRdb ran MiXCR on the reads. The profile shows around 130,000 distinct CDR3 sequences, about 13% of them singletons. Sequencing used a population of CD138-negative cells sorted from bone marrow. The receptors originated from a donor at least 40 years old with multiple myeloma. CDR3s include the opening cysteine and the closing phenylalanine or tryptophan. A D gene is named only where the DNA matches it firmly. The size of a clone is reported for some rows only, either as once, few or many, or as a class for expanded clones.

clone_size,v_call,d_call,j_call,cdr3_aa,cdr3_nt
many,TRBV29-1,NA,TRBJ2-5,CSVIGIQETQYF,TGCAGCGTTATCGGGATACAAGAGACCCAGTACTTC
many,TRBV3-1,TRBD2,TRBJ2-1,CASSQDVASGYTEQFF,TGTGCCAGCAGCCAAGATGTAGCTAGCGGGTATACTGAGCAGTTCTTC
many,TRBV12-3/TRBV12-4,NA,TRBJ2-7,CASTQGNRGREQYF,TGTGCCAGCACTCAGGGGAATAGGGGGAGAGAGCAGTACTTC
many,TRBV20-1,TRBD2,TRBJ2-2,CSAKRTSGSAGELFF,TGCAGTGCTAAAAGGACTAGCGGGAGCGCCGGGGAGCTGTTTTTT
many,TRBV4-3,TRBD1,TRBJ2-3,CASSQRQGADTQYF,TGCGCCAGCAGCCAAAGACAGGGAGCAGATACGCAGTATTTT
many,TRBV6-2/TRBV6-3,TRBD2,TRBJ2-7,CASSWTSGSYEQYF,TGTGCCAGCAGTTGGACTAGCGGGAGTTACGAGCAGTACTTC
once,TRBV6-5,TRBD1,TRBJ2-5,CASSYSINRGTGRGKTQYF,TGTGCCAGCAGTTACTCGATTAATCGAGGGACAGGGAGGGGGAAGACCCAGTACTTC
many,TRBV20-1,NA,TRBJ2-5,CSAGRAGSSETQYF,TGCAGTGCTGGCAGAGCAGGATCTTCAGAGACCCAGTACTTC
many,TRBV10-2,TRBD2,TRBJ2-3,CASSESGRAPDPQYF,TGCGCCAGCAGTGAAAGCGGGAGGGCCCCCGATCCGCAGTATTTT
many,TRBV19,NA,TRBJ1-5,CASSMESGSHQPQHF,TGTGCCAGTAGTATGGAGTCAGGGAGCCATCAGCCCCAGCATTTT
many,TRBV11-2,TRBD1,TRBJ2-4,CASSSNLQGAINIQYF,TGTGCCAGCAGCTCAAACCTACAGGGGGCAATCAACATTCAGTACTTC
many,TRBV6-2/TRBV6-3,TRBD1,TRBJ2-5,CASSRGQGWETQYF,TGTGCCAGCAGTCGAGGACAGGGGTGGGAGACCCAGTACTTC
many,TRBV28,TRBD2,TRBJ2-1,CASSLRTSGTRDNEQFF,TGTGCCAGCAGTCTGCGGACTAGCGGGACTCGAGACAATGAGCAGTTCTTC
many,TRBV6-5,NA,TRBJ2-1,CASSYSRLASSYNEQFF,TGTGCCAGCAGTTACTCGAGACTTGCTAGCTCCTACAATGAGCAGTTCTTC
many,TRBV29-1,NA,TRBJ2-1,CSVDWLGEQFF,TGCAGCGTTGACTGGTTAGGTGAGCAGTTCTTC
many,TRBV4-1,NA,TRBJ1-6,CASSQDIGTSSPLHF,TGCGCCAGCAGCCAAGATATTGGGACGTCTTCACCCCTCCACTTT
many,TRBV3-1,TRBD2,TRBJ2-1,CASSQPGTSGGPYNEQFF,TGTGCCAGCAGCCAACCCGGGACTAGCGGGGGACCCTACAATGAGCAGTTCTTC
NA,TRBV5-1,TRBD2,TRBJ2-1,CASSMTGGPYNEQFF,TGCGCCAGCAGCATGACGGGAGGCCCTTACAATGAGCAGTTCTTC
NA,TRBV10-2,NA,TRBJ2-4,CASRARESLSKNIQYF,TGCGCCAGCAGAGCCAGGGAAAGCTTGTCCAAAAACATTCAGTACTTC
many,TRBV7-9,NA,TRBJ2-1,CASSPPLGVPSYNEQFF,TGTGCCAGCAGCCCGCCCCTAGGGGTCCCTTCCTACAATGAGCAGTTCTTC
many,TRBV6-1,NA,TRBJ1-5,CASSELFGGQPQHF,TGTGCCAGCAGTGAATTGTTTGGGGGACAGCCCCAGCATTTT
NA,TRBV4-3,TRBD2,TRBJ2-1,CASILPLAGWPLRFYNEQFF,TGCGCCAGCATCTTACCACTAGCGGGATGGCCTTTAAGGTTCTACAATGAGCAGTTCTTC
many,TRBV4-1,TRBD2,TRBJ2-7,CACSQLAGGPPGYEQYF,TGCGCCTGCAGCCAATTAGCGGGAGGGCCGCCGGGATACGAGCAGTACTTC
many,TRBV6-2/TRBV6-3,TRBD1,TRBJ2-6,CASSRTGTGANVLTF,TGTGCCAGCAGTAGGACAGGGACTGGGGCCAACGTCCTGACTTTC
many,TRBV7-9,NA,TRBJ1-4,CASSLGTASEEKLFF,TGTGCCAGCAGCTTAGGGACCGCCTCGGAGGAAAAACTGTTTTTT
NA,TRBV7-9,NA,TRBJ2-4,CASSLAGQEGIQYF,TGTGCCAGCAGCTTAGCGGGACAAGAGGGGATTCAGTACTTC
many,TRBV6-2/TRBV6-3,NA,TRBJ2-6,CASSLPVGPSGANVLTF,TGTGCCAGCAGCTTACCCGTCGGGCCCTCTGGGGCCAACGTCCTGACTTTC
many,TRBV18,NA,TRBJ2-3,CASSPLDDTQYF,TGTGCCAGCTCACCACTCGATGATACGCAGTATTTT
NA,TRBV12-3/TRBV12-4,NA,TRBJ2-1,CASSLGQNNEQFF,TGTGCCAGCAGTTTGGGCCAGAACAATGAGCAGTTCTTC
many,TRBV30,NA,TRBJ1-1,CAWSVKGNTEAFF,TGTGCCTGGAGTGTCAAGGGGAACACTGAAGCTTTCTTT
many,TRBV27,NA,TRBJ1-5,CASSRTHSNQPQHF,TGTGCCAGCAGTCGGACACATAGCAATCAGCCCCAGCATTTT
many,TRBV19,NA,TRBJ1-2,CASSMGQGDGYTF,TGTGCCAGTAGTATGGGGCAGGGTGACGGCTACACCTTC
many,TRBV5-1,NA,TRBJ2-1,CASSPLRGDEQFF,TGCGCCAGCAGCCCCCTTAGGGGCGATGAGCAGTTCTTC
many,TRBV6-5,NA,TRBJ2-6,CASSLLYSSSGANVLTF,TGTGCCAGCAGTCTCCTTTATAGTTCCTCTGGGGCCAACGTCCTGACTTTC
NA,TRBV18,NA,TRBJ2-2,CASSPSGHTNTGELFF,TGTGCCAGCTCACCGTCCGGACACACGAACACCGGGGAGCTGTTTTTT
many,TRBV25-1,TRBD2,TRBJ2-1,CASSDTSAYNEQFF,TGTGCCAGCAGTGACACTAGCGCCTACAATGAGCAGTTCTTC
many,TRBV30,NA,TRBJ2-7,CAWSRQNYEQYF,TGTGCCTGGTCCCGACAGAACTACGAGCAGTACTTC
many,TRBV9,TRBD2,TRBJ2-1,CASSDPIAGGLTHEQFF,TGTGCCAGCAGCGACCCAATAGCGGGAGGGCTGACTCATGAGCAGTTCTTC
many,TRBV7-2,NA,TRBJ2-3,CASSLGRFGATQYF,TGTGCCAGCAGCTTGGGGAGATTTGGGGCTACGCAGTATTTT
many,TRBV12-3/TRBV12-4,NA,TRBJ2-6,CASSYRVPGANVLTF,TGTGCCAGCAGTTACAGAGTACCTGGGGCCAACGTCCTGACTTTC
few,TRBV19,NA,TRBJ2-5,CASSRAPRETQYF,TGTGCCAGTAGTCGGGCCCCACGAGAGACCCAGTACTTC
many,TRBV6-1,NA,TRBJ1-1,CASSVSAEGKAFF,TGTGCCAGCAGTGTCAGCGCTGAGGGGAAAGCTTTCTTT
NA,TRBV28,NA,TRBJ2-5,CASSTGGYQETQNF,TGTGCCAGCAGCACGGGCGGGTACCAAGAGACCCAGAACTTC
many,TRBV20-1,TRBD2,TRBJ2-1,CSALVGLAGSYNEQFF,TGCAGTGCCCTAGTTGGACTAGCGGGATCTTACAATGAGCAGTTCTTC
many,TRBV20-1,TRBD2,TRBJ2-6,CSARPGLAGAGANVLTF,TGCAGTGCTAGGCCGGGACTAGCGGGAGCTGGGGCCAACGTCCTGACTTTC
few,TRBV5-1,NA,TRBJ2-1,CASSLVVAEQFF,TGCGCCAGCAGCTTGGTTGTAGCTGAGCAGTTCTTC
few,TRBV12-3/TRBV12-4,NA,TRBJ1-6,CASGDTAYNSPLHF,TGTGCCAGCGGGGACACCGCCTATAATTCACCCCTCCACTTT